This T cell receptor (beta chain) derives from a study of T-cell reconstitution after alpha-beta-depleted transplantation in children. Unique molecular identifiers were built into the TCRbeta library. TCRdb independently ran MiXCR on the PCR reads; one entry per CDR3 protein. The table shows roughly 90,000 distinct CDR3 sequences, with 9% to 15% occurring only once. The sample was PBMCs from the stem cell graft donor, taken from the stem cell graft. The TCR was taken from a human donor who donated a stem cell graft to a child with inherited bone marrow failure.

The CDR3 nucleotides are TGTGCCTCCCGGGACAGGGGAAATCAGCCCCAGCATTTT. Translating it yields CASRDRGNQPQHF. The V gene is TRBV19, the J gene TRBJ1-5, with 10 bases lining up with TRBD1. The V gene's germline CDR1 is LNHDA and CDR2 SQIVND (reference sequence). CDR3 length equals 13 residues. V shed 11 bases and J 4 bases; nucleotides not matched to a gene: 5.